One sample yielded the 8 T cell receptor beta chains listed below, sequenced in a study of blood T cells in healthy people across ages. Primers used in a second PCR of about 6 to 11 cycles were a sample-barcoded 5' primer and a J-beta primer mix. MiXCR, applied by TCRdb to the 5' RACE reads, yields one record per CDR3 protein. The sample shows hundreds of thousands of distinct CDR3 sequences, roughly 25% of them seen only once. The data were also submitted as part of a second study, on T cells of mothers and their children.

The sequenced sample was blood. All receptors come from a boy under 18 in good health.

This clonotype occurred once. The chain uses TRBV9 and TRBJ2-5; D may be TRBD2 (5 bases). The V end was cut by 4 bases, the J end by 4 bases, with 17 bases between. The germline V gene encodes CDR1 SGDLS and CDR2 YYNGEE. CDR3 length: 15 residues. The CDR3 loop is CASSFSGSTSETQYF. Written as DNA, the CDR3 is TGTGCCAGCAGCTTTAGTGGGAGTACTTCAGAGACCCAGTACTTC. Full variable domain (remainder filled in from reference TRBV9 and TRBJ2-5): DSGVTQTPKHLITATGQRVTLRCSPRSGDLSVYWYQQSLDQGLQFLIQYYNGEERAKGNILERFSAQQFPDLHSELNLSSLELGDSALYFCASSFSGSTSETQYFGPGTRLLVL.

On this clonotype itself: Its ends do not fully match the called genes, so a read error is possible. The rearrangement uses TRBV12-3 or TRBV12-4 and TRBJ1-1; weak D call: TRBD1 (5 bases). The CDR3 is made up of 9 amino acids. CDR3 in amino acids: CASSLGQIF. DNA of the CDR3: TGTGCCAGCAGTTTAGGACAGATATTT.

V and J are TRBV3-1 and TRBJ2-7; D gene ambiguous. The CDR3 sequence is 13 residues long. Germline V gene data show CDR1 as LGHDT and CDR2 as YNNKEL (reference sequence). V shed 1 base and J shed 2 bases, with 6 bases lying between them. The CDR3 is CASSQVRTYEQYF. CDR3 nucleotides: TGTGCCAGCAGCCAAGTTAGAACCTACGAGCAGTACTTC.

This clonotype was counted between two and nine times. In DNA form, the CDR3 reads TGCAGCGGTCAACAGGGAGCGAACACCGGGGAGCTGTTTTTT. It codes for CSGQQGANTGELFF. The V call is TRBV29-1, the J call TRBJ2-2, with D possibly TRBD1 on 6 matching bases. Germline-derived CDR1 and CDR2 are SQVTM and ANQGSEA. Trimming pared 7 bases from V and 0 bases from J, leaving 12 bases between. This CDR3 has 14 residues.

This chain links TRBV18 with TRBJ2-1; D assignment may be TRBD1 or TRBD2 (6 bases each). V lost 5 bases and J 9 bases, leaving 26 bases between the germline ends. Germline V lookup: CDR1 KGHSH, CDR2 LQKENI. This CDR3 is 17 amino acids long. CDR3 sequence reads: CASSGQPGTRGGLEQFF. CDR3 sequence (DNA): TGTGCCAGCTCAGGCCAGCCCGGGACAAGGGGAGGACTTGAGCAGTTCTTC.

In its sample, this clonotype was seen a few times. The chain is built from TRBV7-8 and TRBJ2-5; D is unresolved. The DNA end is more similar to TRBJ2-7, so the J call may be wrong. Per germline, CDR1 SGHVS and CDR2 FQNEAQ. This CDR3 is built from 13 residues. The CDR3: CASSFLGRNEQYF. The CDR3 nucleotides read TGTGCCAGCAGCTTCCTAGGGCGGAACGAGCAGTACTTC.

This rearrangement joins TRBV7-9 to TRBJ2-1; unclear D gene. The CDR3 runs to 14 residues. The V gene lost 5 bases and the J gene lost 3 bases, with 11 bases spanning the gap. Per the germline V gene, CDR1 is SEHNR and CDR2 is FQNEAQ (reference sequence). Here the CDR3 reads CASSPDLLYNEQFF. For the CDR3, the DNA is TGTGCCAGCAGCCCGGACCTCCTCTACAATGAGCAGTTCTTC.

A few counts support this clonotype. This chain links TRBV11-2 with TRBJ2-7, with 11 bases identical to TRBD1. CDR1 SGHAT and CDR2 FQNNGV come from the germline V gene. V gave up 3 bases and J gave up 5 bases; unmatched junction bases: 9. The CDR3 is 16 residues long. The CDR3 here is CASSFWDRGAQNEQYF. The CDR3 DNA follows: TGTGCCAGCAGCTTTTGGGACAGGGGGGCGCAGAACGAGCAGTACTTC.